This T cell receptor beta chain was sequenced in a study of T cell responses to AZD1222 COVID-19 vaccine. Study results and caveats: Recipients of two AZD1222 doses showed rising Spike-specific TCR breadth and depth. In the spike-specific TCR repertoire, nearly half reportedly target unmutated variant regions.

The data were produced by immunoSEQ multiplex PCR, yet TCRdb's version contains in-frame clones alone and is incomplete. Here the sample spans roughly 99,000 clones, roughly 90% being singletons. Germline assignment: CDR1 SNHLY and CDR2 FYNNEI. There are 13 residues in the CDR3. With respect to this clone: Antigen unknown. At one boundary the junction diverges from the germline segment, which might be a read error.

V usage is TRBV2 and J usage is TRBJ2-7; no reliable D call. The receptor's source is an adult who received the AZD1222 COVID-19 vaccine. The specimen comprised peripheral blood, sampled 28 days after the second AZD1222 dose. DNA for the CDR3: TGTGCCAGCAGCCTCGGTCCCTCCCACGAGCAGTACTTC. Protein: CASSLGPSHEQYF.